The clone carrying this T cell receptor (beta chain) appeared a few times. As yet, its antigen is unknown. Germline V lookup: CDR1 SGHRS, CDR2 YFSETQ. V dropped 0 bases and J dropped 2 bases, with 8 bases sitting between them. This CDR3 region has 14 residues. This sample is drawn from a study of response to subunit inactivated influenza vaccine. Study results and limitations: Only a handful of new T cells, the authors suggested, are recruited with each seasonal influenza vaccination.

TCRdb re-derived calls from the RT-PCR reads in MiXCR, one entry per CDR3 protein. This table has approximately 230,000 distinct CDR3 sequences, 10% to 15% appearing once. The receptor was derived from a man aged 45-65 years who received an inactivated influenza vaccine. The chain couples TRBV5-1 to TRBJ2-5; D is unresolved. The specimen was non-naive T cells sorted from PBMCs, collected 14 to 15 days before vaccination. CDR3 in DNA: TGCGCCAGCAGCTTGGCCATGAGACAAGAGACCCAGTACTTC. It yields the protein CASSLAMRQETQYF.